This paragraph covers one T cell receptor (beta chain) sequence. Alongside a J-beta primer mix, a sample-barcoded 5' primer served in a second PCR lasting roughly 6 to 11 cycles. Each CDR3 protein is one row after TCRdb ran MiXCR on the 5' RACE reads. The table records hundreds of thousands of distinct CDR3 sequences, 58% of them present only once. The entry originates in a study of blood T cells in healthy people across ages. This CDR3 has 15 amino acids. The germline V gene encodes CDR1 DFQATT and CDR2 SNEGSKA (reference sequence). After removal of 3 bases from V and 10 bases from J, the junction contained 15 bases not matched to a gene.

This clonotype was obtained from a young man in good health. Specimen: blood. This chain connects TRBV20-1 to TRBJ2-1, with 7 bases matching TRBD1. The CDR3 DNA sequence: TGCAGTGCTAGCGAGGGGAAGGGGGCGAGATACGAGCAGTTCTTC. This encodes CSASEGKGARYEQFF.